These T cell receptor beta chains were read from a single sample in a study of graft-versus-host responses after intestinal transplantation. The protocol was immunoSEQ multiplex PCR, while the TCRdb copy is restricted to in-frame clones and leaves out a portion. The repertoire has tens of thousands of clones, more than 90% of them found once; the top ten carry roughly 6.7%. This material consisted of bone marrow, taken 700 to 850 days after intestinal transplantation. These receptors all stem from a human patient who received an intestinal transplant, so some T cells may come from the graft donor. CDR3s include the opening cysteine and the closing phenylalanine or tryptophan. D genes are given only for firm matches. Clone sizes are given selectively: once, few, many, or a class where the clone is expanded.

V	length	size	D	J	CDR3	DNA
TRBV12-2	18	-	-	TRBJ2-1	CASRLEGQGAYQYNEQFF	TGTGCAAGTCGCTTAGAGGGGCAGGGGGCATACCAATACAATGAGCAGTTCTTC
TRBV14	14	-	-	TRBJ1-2	CASSRGEGVGGYTF	TGTGCCAGCAGCCGAGGGGAGGGGGTAGGCGGCTACACCTTC
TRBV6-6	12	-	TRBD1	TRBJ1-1	CASSRQGREAFF	TGTGCCAGCAGCCGACAGGGCCGTGAAGCTTTCTTT
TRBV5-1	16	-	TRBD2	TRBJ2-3	CASSLAQPGLMDTQYF	TGCGCCAGCAGCTTGGCACAACCGGGACTAATGGATACGCAGTATTTT
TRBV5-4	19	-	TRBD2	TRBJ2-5	CASKESPAADGGYQETQYF	TGTGCCAGCAAGGAGAGCCCAGCCGCGGACGGGGGGTACCAAGAGACCCAGTACTTC
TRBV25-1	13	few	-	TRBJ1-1	CASSEGLNTEAFF	TGTGCCAGCAGTGAAGGGCTGAACACTGAAGCTTTCTTT
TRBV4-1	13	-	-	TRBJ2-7	CASSQDIGYEQYF	TGCGCCAGCAGCCAAGACATCGGGTACGAGCAGTACTTC
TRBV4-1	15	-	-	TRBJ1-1	CASSQNSLLTTEAFF	TGCGCCAGCAGCCAAAACAGCCTCCTTACTACTGAAGCTTTCTTT
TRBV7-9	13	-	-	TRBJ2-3	CASSSDSPDTQYF	TGTGCCAGCAGCTCGGACAGCCCAGATACGCAGTATTTT
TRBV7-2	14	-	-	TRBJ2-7	CASSLALLSYEQYF	TGTGCCAGCAGCTTAGCACTCCTCTCCTACGAGCAGTACTTC
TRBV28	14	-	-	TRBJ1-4	CASSFSTAGLTLFF	TGTGCCAGCAGTTTCTCTACCGCGGGACTCACGCTGTTTTTT
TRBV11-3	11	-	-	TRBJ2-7	CASSRTGEQYF	TGTGCCAGCAGCCGAACGGGGGAGCAGTACTTC
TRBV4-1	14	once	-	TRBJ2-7	CASSQTVGLYEQYF	TGCGCCAGCAGCCAGACCGTTGGGTTATACGAGCAGTACTTC
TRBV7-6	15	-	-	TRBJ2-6	CASSRAGSGANVLTF	TGTGCCAGCAGCCGGGCAGGCTCTGGGGCCAACGTCCTGACTTTC
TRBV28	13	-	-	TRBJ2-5	CASRPDSQETQYF	TGTGCCAGCAGACCAGACAGTCAAGAGACCCAGTACTTC
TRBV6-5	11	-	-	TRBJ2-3	CASSQLDTQYF	TGTGCCAGCAGTCAGTTGGATACGCAGTATTTT
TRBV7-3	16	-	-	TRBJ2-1	CASSLSNSRIYNEQFF	TGTGCCAGCAGCTTATCTAACAGCCGAATCTACAATGAGCAGTTCTTC
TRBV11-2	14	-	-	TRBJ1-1	CASTKTAMNTEAFF	TGTGCCAGCACCAAGACTGCGATGAACACTGAAGCTTTCTTT
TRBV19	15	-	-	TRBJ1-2	CASSSPGTTQYGYTF	TGTGCCAGTAGTAGCCCCGGGACGACGCAATATGGCTACACCTTC
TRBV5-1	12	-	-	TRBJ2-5	CASSLGQGIQYF	TGCGCCAGCAGCTTGGGGCAGGGAATCCAGTACTTC
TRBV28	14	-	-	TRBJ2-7	CASSAPQGWYEQYF	TGTGCCAGCAGTGCCCCACAGGGTTGGTACGAGCAGTACTTC
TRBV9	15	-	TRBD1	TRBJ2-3	CASSTLGTAPDTQYF	TGTGCCAGCAGCACACTCGGGACAGCACCAGATACGCAGTATTTT
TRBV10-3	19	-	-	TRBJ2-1	CAITQGAGGQEYPDNEQFF	TGTGCCATCACCCAGGGGGCGGGGGGCCAAGAGTATCCGGACAATGAGCAGTTCTTC
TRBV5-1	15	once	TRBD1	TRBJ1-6	CASSLGTGVATPLHF	TGCGCCAGCAGCTTAGGGACAGGCGTGGCGACACCCCTCCACTTT
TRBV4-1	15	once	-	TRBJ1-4	CASSQDYTAYEKLFF	TGCGCCAGCAGCCAAGATTATACGGCGTACGAAAAACTGTTTTTT
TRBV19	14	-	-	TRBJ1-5	CASSINREMRPQHF	TGTGCCAGTAGTATTAACCGAGAGATGAGGCCCCAGCATTTT
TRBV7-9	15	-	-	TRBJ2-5	CASSLGTGPQETQYF	TGTGCCAGCAGCTTAGGAACAGGCCCCCAAGAGACCCAGTACTTC
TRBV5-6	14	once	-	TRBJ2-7	CASSKTRETYEQYF	TGTGCCAGCAGCAAGACCCGGGAAACCTACGAGCAGTACTTC
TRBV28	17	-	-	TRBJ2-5	CASSLGPAVNQGETQYF	TGTGCCAGCAGTTTGGGGCCGGCGGTGAACCAGGGGGAGACCCAGTACTTC
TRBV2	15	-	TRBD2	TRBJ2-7	CASSEGASGTYEQYF	TGTGCCAGCAGTGAAGGGGCTAGCGGGACCTACGAGCAGTACTTC
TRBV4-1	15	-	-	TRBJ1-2	CASSQVGRINYGYTF	TGCGCCAGCAGCCAAGTGGGCAGGATTAACTATGGCTACACCTTC
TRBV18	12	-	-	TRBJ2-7	CASSTTVVEQYF	TGTGCCAGCTCAACGACTGTCGTCGAGCAGTACTTC
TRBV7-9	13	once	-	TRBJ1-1	CASSPAGGTEAFF	TGTGCCAGCAGTCCGGCGGGTGGCACTGAAGCTTTCTTT
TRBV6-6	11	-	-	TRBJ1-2	CASTGGSGYTF	TGTGCCAGCACGGGAGGGTCTGGCTACACCTTC
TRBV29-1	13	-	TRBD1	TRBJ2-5	CSADRGRQETQYF	TGCAGCGCCGACAGGGGGCGACAAGAGACCCAGTACTTC
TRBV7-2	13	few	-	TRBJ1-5	CASRGQGGQPQHF	TGTGCCAGCAGAGGGCAGGGTGGTCAGCCCCAGCATTTT
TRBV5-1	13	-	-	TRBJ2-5	CASSLAWQETQYF	TGCGCCAGCAGCTTGGCCTGGCAAGAGACCCAGTACTTC
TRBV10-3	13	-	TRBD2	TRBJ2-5	CAISVTSAETQYF	TGTGCCATCAGCGTGACTAGCGCGGAGACCCAGTACTTC
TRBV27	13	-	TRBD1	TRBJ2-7	CASSGTGAHLGYF	TGTGCCAGCAGCGGGACAGGGGCACATCTTGGGTACTTC
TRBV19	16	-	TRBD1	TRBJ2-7	CASSIGTGQGSYEQYF	TGTGCCAGTAGTATCGGAACGGGACAGGGATCCTACGAGCAGTACTTC
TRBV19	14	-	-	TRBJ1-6	CASKVTDYNSPLHF	TGTGCCAGTAAGGTGACCGATTATAATTCACCCCTCCACTTT
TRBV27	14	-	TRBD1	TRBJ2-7	CASSFGQGVYEQYF	TGTGCCAGCAGTTTCGGACAGGGTGTATACGAGCAGTACTTC
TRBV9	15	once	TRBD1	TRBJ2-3	CASSRGTGGMDTQYF	TGTGCCAGCAGCCGCGGGACAGGGGGCATGGATACGCAGTATTTT
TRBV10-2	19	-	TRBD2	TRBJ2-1	CASSATGAGGASGYNEQFF	TGCGCCAGCAGCGCAACCGGAGCGGGGGGTGCCTCGGGCTACAATGAGCAGTTCTTC
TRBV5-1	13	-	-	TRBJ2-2	CASSLPDTGELFF	TGCGCCAGCAGCTTGCCAGACACCGGGGAGCTGTTTTTT
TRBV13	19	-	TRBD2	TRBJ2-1	CASSPRGPQAGATYNEQFF	TGTGCCAGCAGCCCTAGGGGCCCCCAAGCGGGAGCCACCTACAATGAGCAGTTCTTC
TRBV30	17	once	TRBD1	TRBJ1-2	CAWSVMMAGTGPYGYTF	TGTGCCTGGAGTGTAATGATGGCCGGGACAGGCCCCTATGGCTACACCTTC
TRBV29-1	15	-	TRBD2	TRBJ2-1	CSVDGLAEDYNEQFF	TGCAGCGTTGACGGACTAGCGGAAGATTACAATGAGCAGTTCTTC
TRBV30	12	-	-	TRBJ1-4	CASDSIGEKLFF	TGTGCCTCGGACAGTATTGGTGAAAAACTGTTTTTT
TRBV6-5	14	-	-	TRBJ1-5	CASRMVWSNQPQHF	TGTGCCAGCAGGATGGTTTGGAGCAATCAGCCCCAGCATTTT
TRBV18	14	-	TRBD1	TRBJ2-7	CASSLDRESDEQYF	TGTGCCAGCTCATTGGACAGGGAATCGGATGAGCAGTACTTC
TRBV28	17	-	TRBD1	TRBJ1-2	CASSFLVRDRGGYGYTF	TGTGCCAGCAGTTTTTTGGTCAGGGACAGGGGTGGCTATGGCTACACCTTC
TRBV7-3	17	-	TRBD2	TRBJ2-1	CASSLGGPGTTRNEQFF	TGTGCCAGCAGCTTAGGAGGGCCCGGGACTACTCGCAATGAGCAGTTCTTC
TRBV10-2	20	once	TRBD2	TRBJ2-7	CATSGHTEAGGPSKSYEQYF	TGCGCCACCAGCGGGCATACCGAAGCGGGAGGGCCCTCCAAAAGCTACGAGCAGTACTTC